The 9 T cell receptor beta chains reported below all come from one sample, sequenced in a study of CD8 T cells in ankylosing spondylitis. One entry per CDR3 protein results from TCRdb running MiXCR on the 5' RACE reads. Of 150,000 to 200,000 distinct CDR3 sequences listed, around 13% were seen once; the top ten hold 16%. Sequenced material: blood, either unsorted or a sorted T cell fraction (not recorded which). The receptors here all came from a male donor with ankylosing spondylitis or in good health (not recorded which).

In its sample, this clonotype was seen a few times. DNA for the CDR3: TGTGCCAGCAGTCCCCACCCCGCTGAAGCTTTCTTT. It translates to CASSPHPAEAFF. The chain combines TRBV27 with TRBJ1-1; D is unclear. Trimming took off 5 bases at V and 6 bases at J, with 10 bases between the two ends. Germline CDR1 is MNHEY and CDR2 is SMNVEV (reference sequence). The CDR3 has 12 amino acids.

The chain carries TRBV9 and TRBJ2-1; 8 bases map to TRBD2. CDR1 SGDLS and CDR2 YYNGEE come from the germline V gene. This CDR3 region has 15 residues. The trim removed 1 base at V and 0 bases at J, leaving 0 bases unmatched. CDR3: CASSVSGSSYNEQFF. The CDR3, as DNA: TGTGCCAGCAGCGTAAGCGGGAGCTCCTACAATGAGCAGTTCTTC.

This clonotype occurred a few times. CDR3 region: CASSQYRAGGFYNEQFF. The CDR3 DNA reads TGTGCCAGCAGCCAGTACAGAGCGGGAGGGTTCTACAATGAGCAGTTCTTC. The chain carries TRBV14 and TRBJ2-1; TRBD2 aligns across 10 bases. Trimming removed 3 bases from V and 3 bases from J; junction bases left unmatched: 8. Germline-derived CDR1 and CDR2 are SGHDN and FVKESK. The CDR3 consists of 17 residues. The whole variable domain, filled in from reference TRBV14 and TRBJ2-1, reads EAGVTQFPSHSVIEKGQTVTLRCDPISGHDNLYWYRRVMGKEIKFLLHFVKESKQDESGMPNNRFLAERTGGTYSTLKVQPAELEDSGVYFCASSQYRAGGFYNEQFFGPGTRLTVL.

The rearrangement joins TRBV27 to TRBJ1-5, with 9 bases matching TRBD1. The CDR3 loop spans 16 amino acids. Germline-derived CDR1 and CDR2 are MNHEY and SMNVEV (reference sequence). Losses at the gene ends were 7 bases for V and 1 base for J; bases not matched to a gene: 8. CDR3 nucleotide sequence: TGTGCCAGCACCCTGACAGGGGGATCCAGCAATCAGCCCCAGCATTTT. Protein product: CASTLTGGSSNQPQHF.

The gene calls are TRBV12-3 or TRBV12-4 and TRBJ2-3; D is tentatively TRBD1 or TRBD2 (5 bases each). This CDR3 comprises 18 residues. V was shortened by 2 bases and J by 0 bases, with 18 bases between the two germline ends. Here the CDR3 reads CASSLKGLRDLSTDTQYF. In DNA, the CDR3 is TGTGCCAGCAGTTTAAAGGGGTTGAGGGACCTGAGCACAGATACGCAGTATTTT.

This clonotype has only a few counts. The chain joins TRBV6-5 to TRBJ1-2; D is unclear. Looked up from germline, CDR1 is MNHEY and CDR2 is SVGAGI. Trimming shortened V by 3 bases and J by 4 bases, and 9 bases separated the two germline ends. CDR3 length: 13 amino acids. The CDR3 coding sequence is TGTGCCAGCAGTTATTCCCGGGCCTATGGCTACACCTTC. Translated: CASSYSRAYGYTF.

This clonotype was seen once. This chain joins TRBV29-1 and TRBJ1-1; D is perhaps TRBD1 (5 bases). This CDR3 region has 12 residues. Per the germline V gene, CDR1 is SQVTM and CDR2 is ANQGSEA. V was clipped by 4 bases and J by 2 bases, with 8 bases between them. Here the CDR3 reads CSVGGGNTEAFF. The DNA of the CDR3 is TGCAGCGTTGGCGGGGGAAACACTGAAGCTTTCTTT.

This clonotype has just a few counts. V is TRBV6-4 and J is TRBJ1-5; D gene unclear. The CDR3 is 15 amino acids. V was shortened by 5 bases and J by 4 bases, with 15 bases between the two germline ends. Germline assignment: CDR1 MRHNA and CDR2 SNTAGT. This CDR3 is CASSQAAVGNQPQHF. CDR3 DNA sequence: TGTGCCAGCAGTCAGGCGGCAGTGGGGAATCAGCCCCAGCATTTT.

The V call is TRBV19, the J call TRBJ2-2; TRBD1 matches at 7 bases. The CDR3 extends over 15 amino acids. With 0 bases clipped from V and 6 bases from J, the junction kept 4 bases outside the gene matches. The germline V gene has CDR1 LNHDA and CDR2 SQIVND (reference sequence). This chain's CDR3 is CASSIERGLAGELFF. The CDR3, as DNA: TGTGCCAGTAGTATAGAGAGGGGGCTAGCCGGGGAGCTGTTTTTT.